This passage covers 13 T cell receptor beta chains from one sample sequenced in a study of cytomegalovirus exposure and HLA in healthy donors. Both 60 Vbeta primers and 13 Jbeta primers went into the PCR. Profiled with immunoSEQ multiplex PCR; TCRdb holds only in-frame clones, not every one. The sample yields under 300,000 clones, approximately 80% seen once. Input material: PBMCs. The source is a woman in her fifties or sixties in good health and CMV-seropositive.

The V gene is TRBV9, the J gene TRBJ2-7, with no clear D. The V gene's germline CDR1 is SGDLS and CDR2 YYNGEE. The V end was cut by 4 bases, the J end by 0 bases, with 11 bases between. The CDR3 spans 14 residues. Here the CDR3 DNA reads TGTGCCAGCAGCATAACGGGTACCTCCTACGAGCAGTACTTC. Its protein product is CASSITGTSYEQYF.

The J gene is TRBJ1-2, the V gene TRBV19, with D hard to call. Germline loops: CDR1 LNHDA, CDR2 SQIVND (reference sequence). V was trimmed by 3 bases and J by 8 bases, leaving 16 bases between them. CDR3 length: 14 residues. This CDR3 is CASSIWVDRGGYTF. The CDR3 nucleotides are TGTGCCAGTAGTATTTGGGTGGACCGAGGGGGCTACACCTTC.

This chain uses TRBV2 with TRBJ1-1; D is undetermined. The CDR3 has 14 residues. The V and J ends lost 6 bases and 2 bases respectively, with 13 bases between them. Germline CDR1 and CDR2: SNHLY and FYNNEI. CDR3 in amino acids: CASSSWGGNTEAFF. The CDR3 nucleotides read TGTGCCAGCAGCTCATGGGGAGGAAACACTGAAGCTTTCTTT.

The chain is built from TRBV28 and TRBJ2-7; a possible D gene is TRBD1 (6 bases). CDR1 and CDR2 (germline): MDHEN, SYDVKM. V gave up 5 bases and J gave up 2 bases, with 7 bases separating them. The CDR3 is 12 residues long. The CDR3 DNA reads TGTGCCAGCAGTACAGGGCCCTACGAGCAGTACTTC. Translation: CASSTGPYEQYF.

The chain has TRBV18 and TRBJ1-1; weak D call: TRBD1 (5 bases). The V end lost 3 bases, the J end lost 3 bases, and 11 bases lay between the germline ends. Germline V lookup: CDR1 KGHSH, CDR2 LQKENI. CDR3 length: 14 amino acids. The chain's CDR3 is CASSPGEGYTEAFF. The DNA for the CDR3 is TGTGCCAGCTCACCTGGGGAGGGGTACACTGAAGCTTTCTTT.

The chain has TRBV13 and TRBJ2-3; 14 positions match TRBD2. Germline values: CDR1 PRHDT, CDR2 FYEKMQ (reference sequence). The CDR3 length is 21 residues. With V trimmed by 1 base and J by 1 base, 13 bases remained unmatched. CDR3 coding DNA: TGTGCCAGCAGCTTAGCCTATCCGGGACTAGCGGGAGAGCTCGGCACAGATACGCAGTATTTT. Translating it yields CASSLAYPGLAGELGTDTQYF.

Of note for this clone: This sample includes further DNA sequences coding for the same CDR3. The chain employs TRBV5-1 and TRBJ2-7, with D unclear. Trimming cost V 0 bases and J 0 bases, with 7 bases left between them. Germline assignment: CDR1 SGHRS and CDR2 YFSETQ. The CDR3 is 14 residues long. CDR3 protein: CASSLGSSSYEQYF. The DNA for the CDR3 is TGCGCCAGCAGCTTGGGGTCGAGCTCCTACGAGCAGTACTTC.

The chain employs TRBV7-9 and TRBJ1-2; a possible D gene is TRBD1 (5 bases). The V gene's germline CDR1 is SEHNR and CDR2 FQNEAQ (reference sequence). The CDR3 consists of 14 residues. Trimming cost V 7 bases and J 2 bases, with 14 bases left between them. The CDR3 here is CASTSLGGNYGYTF. CDR3 nucleotides: TGTGCCAGCACCTCCCTCGGGGGGAACTATGGCTACACCTTC.

This chain links TRBV14 with TRBJ1-5; TRBD1 agrees at 7 bases. In germline, CDR1 is SGHDN, CDR2 FVKESK. The CDR3 is made up of 16 amino acids. The trim removed 0 bases at V and 5 bases at J, leaving 7 bases unmatched. The CDR3 is CASSQDFTGEDQPQHF. DNA for the CDR3: TGTGCCAGCAGCCAAGATTTCACAGGGGAGGATCAGCCCCAGCATTTT.

The table lists this clone with a count of one. CDR3 loop: CASSLASTNEKLFF. As DNA, the CDR3 is TGTGCCAGCAGCTTAGCCTCAACTAATGAAAAACTGTTTTTT. The gene calls are TRBV7-9 and TRBJ1-4; D remains ambiguous. The V gene's germline CDR1 is SEHNR and CDR2 FQNEAQ (reference sequence). The germline V and J ends were trimmed by 0 bases and 0 bases, with 2 bases remaining between them. The CDR3 is 14 residues long.

This clone turned up a few times. The V and J genes are TRBV5-1 and TRBJ2-1; 8 positions match TRBD2. CDR1 and CDR2 from the germline V gene are SGHRS and YFSETQ. V dropped 4 bases and J dropped 8; count of bases not matched to a gene: 11. The CDR3 runs 15 residues. The DNA for the CDR3 is TGCGCCAGCAGCCCTTGGGGCGGGAGGCAAGATGAGCAGTTCTTC. Translation gives CASSPWGGRQDEQFF.

This chain uses TRBV5-6 with TRBJ2-2; D is uncertain. V gave up 3 bases and J gave up 5 bases, with 5 bases separating them. Germline V gene data show CDR1 as SGHDT and CDR2 as YYEEEE. The CDR3 sequence is 12 residues long. CDR3 protein: CASSSRTGELFF. In nucleotides, the CDR3 is TGTGCCAGCAGCTCTAGAACCGGGGAGCTGTTTTTT.

The chain recombines TRBV4-1 with TRBJ1-2; D gene unclear. Germline V gene data show CDR1 as MGHRA and CDR2 as YSYEKL. Trimming shortened V by 1 base and J by 4 bases, and 13 bases separated the two germline ends. CDR3 length: 15 residues. The CDR3 DNA reads as TGCGCCAGCAGCCAAGTTGAAATGCAGTCCTATGGCTACACCTTC. As protein: CASSQVEMQSYGYTF.